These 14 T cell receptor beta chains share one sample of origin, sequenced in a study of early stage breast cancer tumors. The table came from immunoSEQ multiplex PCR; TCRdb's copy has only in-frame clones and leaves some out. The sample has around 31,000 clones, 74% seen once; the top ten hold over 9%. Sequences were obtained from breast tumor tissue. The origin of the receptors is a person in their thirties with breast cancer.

CDR3 bases: TGTGCCAGCTCACCACAGGGGGCCACTGAAGCTTTCTTT. As protein: CASSPQGATEAFF. The chain has TRBV18 and TRBJ1-1, with 7 bases identical to TRBD1. The length of the CDR3 is 13 residues. CDR1 KGHSH and CDR2 LQKENI come from the germline V gene. V gave up 1 base and J gave up 4 bases; unmatched junction bases: 0.

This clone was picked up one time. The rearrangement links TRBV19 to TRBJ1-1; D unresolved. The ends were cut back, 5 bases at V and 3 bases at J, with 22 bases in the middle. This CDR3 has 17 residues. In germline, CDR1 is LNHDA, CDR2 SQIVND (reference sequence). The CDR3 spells CASSVHGPQGYDTEAFF. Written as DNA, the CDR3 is TGTGCCAGTAGTGTCCACGGCCCACAAGGGTATGACACTGAAGCTTTCTTT.

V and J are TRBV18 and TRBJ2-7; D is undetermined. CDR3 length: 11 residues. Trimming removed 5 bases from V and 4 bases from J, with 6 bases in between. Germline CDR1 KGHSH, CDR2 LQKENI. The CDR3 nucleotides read TGTGCCAGCTCAACAGAGTACGAGCAGTACTTC. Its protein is CASSTEYEQYF.

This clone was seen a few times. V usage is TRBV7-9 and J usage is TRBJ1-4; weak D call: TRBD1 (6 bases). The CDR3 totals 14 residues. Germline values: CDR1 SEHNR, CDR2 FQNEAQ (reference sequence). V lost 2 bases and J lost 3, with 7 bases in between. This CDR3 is CASSLQGSNEKLFF. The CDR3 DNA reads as TGTGCCAGCAGCTTACAGGGGTCTAATGAAAAACTGTTTTTT.

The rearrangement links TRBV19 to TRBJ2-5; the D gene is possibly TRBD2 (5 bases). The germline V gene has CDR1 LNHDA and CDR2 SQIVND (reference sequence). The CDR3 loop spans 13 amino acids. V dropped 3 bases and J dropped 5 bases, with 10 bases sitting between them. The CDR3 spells CASSMLAGETQYF. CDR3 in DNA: TGTGCCAGTAGTATGCTAGCCGGGGAGACCCAGTACTTC.

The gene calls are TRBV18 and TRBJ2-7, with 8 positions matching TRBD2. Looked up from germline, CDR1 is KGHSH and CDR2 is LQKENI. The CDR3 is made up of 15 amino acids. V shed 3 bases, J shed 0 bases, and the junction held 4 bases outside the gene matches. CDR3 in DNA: TGTGCCAGCTCACCTAGTAGCGGGAACTCCTACGAGCAGTACTTC. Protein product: CASSPSSGNSYEQYF.

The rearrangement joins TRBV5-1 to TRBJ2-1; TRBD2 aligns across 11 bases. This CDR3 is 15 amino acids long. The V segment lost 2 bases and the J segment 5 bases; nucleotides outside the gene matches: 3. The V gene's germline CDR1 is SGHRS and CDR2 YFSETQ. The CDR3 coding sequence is TGCGCCAGCAGCTTTTTAGCGGGAGGGGACAATGAGCAGTTCTTC. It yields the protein CASSFLAGGDNEQFF.

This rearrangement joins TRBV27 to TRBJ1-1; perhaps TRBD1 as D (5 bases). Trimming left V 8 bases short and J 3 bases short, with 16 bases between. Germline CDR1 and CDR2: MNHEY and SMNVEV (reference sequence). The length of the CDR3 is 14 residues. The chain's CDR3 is CASSLRGEHTEAFF. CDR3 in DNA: TGTGCCAGCTCTCTCCGGGGGGAACACACTGAAGCTTTCTTT.

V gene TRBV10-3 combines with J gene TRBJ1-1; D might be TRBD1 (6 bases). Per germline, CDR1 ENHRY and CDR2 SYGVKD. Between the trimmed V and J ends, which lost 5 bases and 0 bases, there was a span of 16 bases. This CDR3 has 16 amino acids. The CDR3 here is CAISPILTGLNTEAFF. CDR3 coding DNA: TGTGCCATCAGTCCTATACTTACAGGGCTGAACACTGAAGCTTTCTTT.

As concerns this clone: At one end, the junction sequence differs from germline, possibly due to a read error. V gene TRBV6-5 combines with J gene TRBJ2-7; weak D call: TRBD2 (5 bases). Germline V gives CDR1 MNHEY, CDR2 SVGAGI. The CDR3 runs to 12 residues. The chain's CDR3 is CASSNSGDEQYF. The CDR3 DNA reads TGTGCCAGCAGTAACTCCGGGGACGAGCAGTACTTC.

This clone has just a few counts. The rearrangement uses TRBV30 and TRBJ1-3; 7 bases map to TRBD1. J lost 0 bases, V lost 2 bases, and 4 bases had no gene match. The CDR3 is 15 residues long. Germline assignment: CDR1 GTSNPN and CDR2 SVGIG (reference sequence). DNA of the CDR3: TGTGCCTGGAGTCTGGACAGGACCTCTGGAAACACCATATATTTT. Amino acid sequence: CAWSLDRTSGNTIYF.

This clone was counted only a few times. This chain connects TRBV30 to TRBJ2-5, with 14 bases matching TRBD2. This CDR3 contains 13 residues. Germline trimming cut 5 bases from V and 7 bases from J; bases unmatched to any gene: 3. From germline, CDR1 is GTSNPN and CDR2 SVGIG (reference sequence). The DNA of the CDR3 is TGTGCCTGGGGGACTAGCGGGAGTGGGACCCAGTACTTC. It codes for CAWGTSGSGTQYF.

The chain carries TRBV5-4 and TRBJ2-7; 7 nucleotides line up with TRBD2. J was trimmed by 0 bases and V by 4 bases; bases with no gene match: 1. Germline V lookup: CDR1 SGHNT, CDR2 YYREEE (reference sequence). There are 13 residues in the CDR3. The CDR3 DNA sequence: TGTGCCAGCAGCCGCGGGGGCTCCTACGAGCAGTACTTC. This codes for CASSRGGSYEQYF.

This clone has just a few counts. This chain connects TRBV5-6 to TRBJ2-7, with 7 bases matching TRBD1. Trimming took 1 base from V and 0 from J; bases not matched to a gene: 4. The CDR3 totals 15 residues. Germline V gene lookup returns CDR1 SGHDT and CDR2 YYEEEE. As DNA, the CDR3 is TGTGCCAGCAGCTTGTTCGGGACAGCCTCCTACGAGCAGTACTTC. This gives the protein CASSLFGTASYEQYF.